These T cell receptor beta chains were read from a single sample in a study of T-cell memory formation after mild COVID-19. TCRdb re-derived calls from the 5' RACE reads in MiXCR, one entry per CDR3 protein. The sample records hundreds of thousands of distinct CDR3 sequences, around 27% being singletons. The sequenced material came from PBMCs or a T cell subset sorted from them (not recorded which). The origin of the receptors is an adult woman who had mild COVID-19 (a few samples of this study predate the infection). Cell type and time point are not known. Both conserved end residues are part of each CDR3. A D gene is named only where the DNA matches it firmly. Some rows have no size entry. The others give once, few or many, or a class for an expanded clone.

d_gene: TRBD1; abundance: NA; j_gene: TRBJ1-1; v_gene: TRBV7-2; CDR3aa: CASRKTTGVNTEAFF; CDR3nt: TGTGCCAGCAGAAAAACTACAGGGGTGAACACTGAAGCTTTCTTT
d_gene: NA; abundance: few; j_gene: TRBJ1-4; v_gene: TRBV10-3; CDR3aa: CAISESGGGNEKLFF; CDR3nt: TGTGCCATCAGTGAGTCTGGCGGGGGAAATGAAAAACTGTTTTTT
d_gene: NA; abundance: NA; j_gene: TRBJ2-2; v_gene: TRBV6-5; CDR3aa: CASTRMGGTTGELFF; CDR3nt: TGTGCCAGCACCCGGATGGGGGGCACCACCGGGGAGCTGTTTTTT
d_gene: NA; abundance: NA; j_gene: TRBJ2-6; v_gene: TRBV5-1; CDR3aa: CASSSGIGGANVLTF; CDR3nt: TGCGCCAGCAGCTCCGGCATTGGTGGGGCCAACGTCCTGACTTTC
d_gene: TRBD2; abundance: NA; j_gene: TRBJ2-5; v_gene: TRBV6-5; CDR3aa: CASSQARGTSSGETQYF; CDR3nt: TGTGCCAGCAGCCAAGCCCGCGGGACTAGCTCCGGAGAGACCCAGTACTTC
d_gene: NA; abundance: NA; j_gene: TRBJ1-1; v_gene: TRBV6-1; CDR3aa: CASSKAFF; CDR3nt: TGTGCCAGCAGTAAAGCTTTCTTT
d_gene: NA; abundance: NA; j_gene: TRBJ2-7; v_gene: TRBV7-9; CDR3aa: CASSWTSWYEQYF; CDR3nt: TGTGCCAGCAGCTGGACCTCATGGTACGAGCAGTACTTC
d_gene: TRBD1; abundance: few; j_gene: TRBJ2-7; v_gene: TRBV30; CDR3aa: CAWSDLDRVSYEQYF; CDR3nt: TGTGCCTGGAGTGATCTGGACAGGGTTTCCTACGAGCAGTACTTC
d_gene: TRBD1; abundance: few; j_gene: TRBJ2-7; v_gene: TRBV29-1; CDR3aa: CSAKQGIDEQYF; CDR3nt: TGCAGCGCCAAACAGGGGATCGACGAGCAGTACTTC
d_gene: TRBD2; abundance: NA; j_gene: TRBJ2-1; v_gene: TRBV12-3/TRBV12-4; CDR3aa: CASSLIAGGDEQFF; CDR3nt: TGTGCCAGCAGTTTAATAGCGGGGGGAGATGAGCAGTTCTTC
d_gene: TRBD1; abundance: NA; j_gene: TRBJ1-5; v_gene: TRBV5-1; CDR3aa: CASSPTGQTYEPQHF; CDR3nt: TGCGCCAGCAGCCCGACGGGACAGACGTATGAGCCCCAGCATTTT
d_gene: TRBD1; abundance: NA; j_gene: TRBJ2-3; v_gene: TRBV12-3/TRBV12-4; CDR3aa: CASSFARGMTPSTDTQYF; CDR3nt: TGTGCCAGCAGTTTCGCCAGGGGGATGACTCCTAGCACAGATACGCAGTATTTT
d_gene: NA; abundance: NA; j_gene: TRBJ1-1; v_gene: TRBV5-1; CDR3aa: CASSLGGGIPEAFF; CDR3nt: TGCGCCAGCAGCTTGGGGGGGGGAATCCCTGAAGCTTTCTTT
d_gene: TRBD2; abundance: few; j_gene: TRBJ2-5; v_gene: TRBV7-8; CDR3aa: CASSLGTSGREETQYF; CDR3nt: TGTGCCAGCAGCTTAGGGACTAGCGGGAGGGAAGAGACCCAGTACTTC
d_gene: NA; abundance: NA; j_gene: TRBJ2-2; v_gene: TRBV10-3; CDR3aa: CAIRGTTNTGELFF; CDR3nt: TGTGCCATCAGGGGGACGACGAACACCGGGGAGCTGTTTTTT
d_gene: TRBD1; abundance: many; j_gene: TRBJ2-5; v_gene: TRBV29-1; CDR3aa: CSAARDRGDQETQYF; CDR3nt: TGCAGCGCCGCGAGGGACAGGGGGGACCAAGAGACCCAGTACTTC
d_gene: NA; abundance: many; j_gene: TRBJ2-5; v_gene: TRBV7-2; CDR3aa: CASSPGPTQETQYF; CDR3nt: TGTGCCAGCAGCCCCGGACCGACTCAAGAGACCCAGTACTTC
d_gene: TRBD2; abundance: few; j_gene: TRBJ2-7; v_gene: TRBV6-6; CDR3aa: CASRNGRATYEQYF; CDR3nt: TGTGCCAGCAGGAACGGGAGGGCCACCTACGAGCAGTACTTC
d_gene: NA; abundance: NA; j_gene: TRBJ2-5; v_gene: TRBV24-1; CDR3aa: CATSGSRETQYF; CDR3nt: TGTGCCACCAGTGGGTCTCGGGAGACCCAGTACTTC
d_gene: NA; abundance: few; j_gene: TRBJ1-6; v_gene: TRBV6-6; CDR3aa: CASSPSGTFDSPLHF; CDR3nt: TGTGCCAGCAGTCCATCCGGGACCTTTGATTCACCCCTCCACTTT
d_gene: NA; abundance: NA; j_gene: TRBJ1-1; v_gene: TRBV14; CDR3aa: CASSQIRGTEAFF; CDR3nt: TGTGCCAGCAGCCAAATCAGGGGAACTGAAGCTTTCTTT
d_gene: NA; abundance: few; j_gene: TRBJ1-2; v_gene: TRBV24-1; CDR3aa: CATSDGGNYGYTF; CDR3nt: TGTGCCACCAGTGATGGCGGAAACTATGGCTACACCTTC
d_gene: TRBD2; abundance: NA; j_gene: TRBJ2-1; v_gene: TRBV6-2/TRBV6-3; CDR3aa: CASSPSSGFYNEQFF; CDR3nt: TGTGCCAGCAGTCCCTCTAGCGGATTCTACAATGAGCAGTTCTTC
d_gene: TRBD1; abundance: few; j_gene: TRBJ1-3; v_gene: TRBV12-3/TRBV12-4; CDR3aa: CASSFQGGGNTIYF; CDR3nt: TGTGCCAGCAGTTTCCAGGGGGGAGGAAACACCATATATTTT
d_gene: TRBD1; abundance: NA; j_gene: TRBJ2-7; v_gene: TRBV4-1; CDR3aa: CASSLPGTGMVEQYF; CDR3nt: TGCGCCAGCAGCCTGCCCGGGACAGGGATGGTTGAGCAGTACTTC
d_gene: NA; abundance: NA; j_gene: TRBJ1-2; v_gene: TRBV7-3; CDR3aa: CASSLTSTTGYTF; CDR3nt: TGTGCCAGCAGCTTAACGTCGACTACTGGCTACACCTTC
d_gene: NA; abundance: few; j_gene: TRBJ2-7; v_gene: TRBV6-6; CDR3aa: CASRGTAIYEQYF; CDR3nt: TGTGCCAGCAGGGGGACTGCCATTTACGAGCAGTACTTC
d_gene: NA; abundance: NA; j_gene: TRBJ2-1; v_gene: TRBV12-3/TRBV12-4; CDR3aa: CASSLGGPRVYNEQFF; CDR3nt: TGTGCCAGCAGTTTGGGGGGGCCTCGGGTCTACAATGAGCAGTTCTTC
d_gene: NA; abundance: NA; j_gene: TRBJ2-1; v_gene: TRBV1; CDR3aa: CTSSHHSGTSDFF; CDR3nt: TGCACCAGCAGCCATCATAGCGGGACTAGCGATTTCTTC
d_gene: TRBD2; abundance: NA; j_gene: TRBJ2-1; v_gene: TRBV20-1; CDR3aa: CSAAGGRAYNEQFF; CDR3nt: TGCAGTGCCGCAGGCGGGAGGGCTTACAATGAGCAGTTCTTC
d_gene: TRBD1; abundance: NA; j_gene: TRBJ2-7; v_gene: TRBV6-5; CDR3aa: CASSYWGGTGDDEQYF; CDR3nt: TGTGCCAGCAGTTACTGGGGGGGGACAGGGGATGACGAGCAGTACTTC
d_gene: NA; abundance: few; j_gene: TRBJ2-5; v_gene: TRBV5-1; CDR3aa: CASSPGGSGETQYF; CDR3nt: TGCGCCAGCAGCCCTGGGGGAAGCGGGGAGACCCAGTACTTC
d_gene: NA; abundance: NA; j_gene: TRBJ2-3; v_gene: TRBV3-1; CDR3aa: CASSQLGTPSTDTQYF; CDR3nt: TGTGCCAGCAGCCAACTCGGGACACCTAGCACAGATACGCAGTATTTT
d_gene: NA; abundance: NA; j_gene: TRBJ2-5; v_gene: TRBV20-1; CDR3aa: CSAQTSGVRETQYF; CDR3nt: TGCAGTGCTCAAACGTCGGGGGTCCGGGAGACCCAGTACTTC
d_gene: NA; abundance: NA; j_gene: TRBJ1-5; v_gene: TRBV15; CDR3aa: CATSRDWKGSQPQHF; CDR3nt: TGTGCCACCAGCAGAGATTGGAAGGGTAGTCAGCCCCAGCATTTT
d_gene: TRBD1; abundance: many; j_gene: TRBJ2-7; v_gene: TRBV29-1; CDR3aa: CSVGTGTYEQYF; CDR3nt: TGCAGCGTTGGGACAGGGACCTACGAGCAGTACTTC
d_gene: NA; abundance: NA; j_gene: TRBJ2-6; v_gene: TRBV30; CDR3aa: CAWSQGKVSGANVLTF; CDR3nt: TGTGCCTGGAGTCAGGGGAAGGTATCTGGGGCCAACGTCCTGACTTTC
d_gene: NA; abundance: NA; j_gene: TRBJ1-5; v_gene: TRBV19; CDR3aa: CASSMGYPQHF; CDR3nt: TGTGCCAGTAGTATGGGATATCCCCAGCATTTT
d_gene: NA; abundance: NA; j_gene: TRBJ2-5; v_gene: TRBV7-9; CDR3aa: CASSFGRETQYF; CDR3nt: TGTGCCAGCAGCTTCGGACGAGAGACCCAGTACTTC
d_gene: NA; abundance: few; j_gene: TRBJ1-6; v_gene: TRBV11-2; CDR3aa: CASSLDGTGNSPLHF; CDR3nt: TGTGCCAGCAGCTTAGATGGTACGGGCAATTCACCCCTCCACTTT
d_gene: NA; abundance: few; j_gene: TRBJ1-2; v_gene: TRBV20-1; CDR3aa: CSAITESPYGYTF; CDR3nt: TGCAGTGCTATCACAGAATCCCCCTATGGCTACACCTTC
d_gene: TRBD2; abundance: few; j_gene: TRBJ2-3; v_gene: TRBV5-1; CDR3aa: CASSPLAGGNSDTQYF; CDR3nt: TGCGCCAGCAGCCCACTAGCGGGGGGGAACAGCGATACGCAGTATTTT
d_gene: NA; abundance: few; j_gene: TRBJ2-1; v_gene: TRBV5-1; CDR3aa: CASRLTSHNEQFF; CDR3nt: TGCGCCAGCCGCCTGACTTCACACAATGAGCAGTTCTTC
d_gene: TRBD2; abundance: few; j_gene: TRBJ2-7; v_gene: TRBV7-2; CDR3aa: CASSPQGLAGNEQYF; CDR3nt: TGTGCCAGCAGCCCTCAGGGACTAGCGGGAAACGAGCAGTACTTC
d_gene: NA; abundance: few; j_gene: TRBJ2-7; v_gene: TRBV4-2; CDR3aa: CASSPSREYYEQYF; CDR3nt: TGTGCCAGCAGCCCGTCCCGGGAGTACTACGAGCAGTACTTC
d_gene: TRBD1; abundance: NA; j_gene: TRBJ2-1; v_gene: TRBV5-1; CDR3aa: CASTRDSGYNEQFF; CDR3nt: TGCGCCAGCACCAGGGACAGTGGATACAATGAGCAGTTCTTC
d_gene: NA; abundance: NA; j_gene: TRBJ1-5; v_gene: TRBV28; CDR3aa: CASSFPRRGVGYQPQHF; CDR3nt: TGTGCCAGCAGTTTTCCACGGCGTGGGGTTGGGTATCAGCCCCAGCATTTT
d_gene: TRBD1; abundance: few; j_gene: TRBJ2-7; v_gene: TRBV3-1; CDR3aa: CASSQDIGTGHYEQYF; CDR3nt: TGTGCCAGCAGCCAAGATATCGGGACAGGGCACTACGAGCAGTACTTC
d_gene: TRBD1; abundance: few; j_gene: TRBJ1-1; v_gene: TRBV7-3; CDR3aa: CASSPQGADTEAFF; CDR3nt: TGTGCCAGCAGCCCGCAGGGGGCCGACACTGAAGCTTTCTTT
d_gene: TRBD2; abundance: few; j_gene: TRBJ2-7; v_gene: TRBV29-1; CDR3aa: CSVEQGSGGHDYEQYF; CDR3nt: TGCAGCGTTGAACAGGGTAGCGGGGGCCATGACTACGAGCAGTACTTC
d_gene: NA; abundance: NA; j_gene: TRBJ2-7; v_gene: TRBV7-2; CDR3aa: CASSAELGSGYEQYF; CDR3nt: TGTGCCAGCAGCGCAGAATTGGGGTCTGGCTACGAGCAGTACTTC